This T cell receptor (beta chain) was identified during a study of T cell responses to AZD1222 COVID-19 vaccine. General study findings and limits: Most donors were white British, females outnumbered males, and clonal diversity was possibly underestimated.

Germline trimming cut 6 bases from V and 5 bases from J; bases unmatched to any gene: 7. Germline V gives CDR1 MNHEY, CDR2 SMNVEV (reference sequence). This CDR3 contains 14 residues. Notes on this clone: Its antigen is undetermined.

The repertoire was sequenced with immunoSEQ multiplex PCR; TCRdb's copy has only in-frame clones and lacks some. The sample includes about 70,000 clones, approximately 90% of them seen just once. The source of this sequence is an adult who received the MenACWY meningococcal vaccine as a control. The material was peripheral blood, obtained 28 days after the second dose of the MenACWY control vaccine. The chain couples TRBV27 to TRBJ1-5; 7 bases match TRBD1. In DNA form, the CDR3 reads TGTGCCAGCAGCCTAACCACAGGGGATCAGCCCCAGCATTTT. It encodes CASSLTTGDQPQHF.